The rows below give T cell receptor beta chains drawn from one sample of a study of Ad26.COV2.S vaccination and SARS-CoV-2 variants. This table comes from immunoSEQ multiplex PCR, and its TCRdb copy is limited to in-frame clones, with some not included. The data show about 350,000 clones, about 87% seen once. The sequencing here drew on peripheral blood, taken in a trial of Ad26.COV2.S vaccine versus placebo. All receptors derive from a person between 18 and 65 years old who received the Ad26.COV2.S COVID-19 vaccine or a placebo. Each CDR3 is given with its conserved first and last residue.

TRBV4-2,TRBJ1-2,CASSRPGADVGGYTF
TRBV4-1,TRBJ2-5,CASTIGQGAFETQYF
TRBV7-8,TRBJ1-1,CASSLLRLTNTEAFF
TRBV6-4,TRBJ2-3,CASRRTSGGTDTQYF
TRBV10-3,TRBJ2-1,CAISESRGYNEQFF
TRBV19,TRBJ1-1,CASSIPRRGGQNTEAFF
TRBV2,TRBJ2-7,CASSEAGLAATSYEQYF
TRBV4-2,TRBJ1-1,CASSQSRGTEAFF
TRBV6-2/TRBV6-3,TRBJ1-5,CASSYGALASNQPQHF
TRBV2,TRBJ1-1,CASKTGYGNTEAFF
TRBV2,TRBJ1-2,CASSEGGSYQLYGYTF
TRBV7-9,TRBJ1-5,CASSSPGQGRQPQHF
TRBV13,TRBJ1-6,CASSPSGQDNSPLHF
TRBV7-2,TRBJ1-1,CASSLVYREGGYEAFF
TRBV25-1,TRBJ1-1,CASSESGRGNTEAFF
TRBV9,TRBJ2-1,CASSVISGTGYNEQFF
TRBV19,TRBJ2-1,CASSGSSYNEQFF
TRBV7-2,TRBJ1-6,CASSLDVSGNSPLHF
TRBV5-4,TRBJ2-4,CASSSTGTGPIAKNIQYF
TRBV21-1,TRBJ1-4,CASSKRVPQGKLFF
TRBV19,TRBJ1-5,CASSMEGQGRNQPQHF
TRBV27,TRBJ2-7,CASSPGQYLYEQYF
TRBV10-2,TRBJ2-3,CASTPVGVSTDTQYF
TRBV9,TRBJ1-2,CASSVDEGPYGYTF
TRBV6-5,TRBJ2-1,CASKKTGGSYNEQFF
TRBV29-1,TRBJ2-4,CSVEDLRGVLAKNIQYF
TRBV14,TRBJ1-2,CASSQVVGNGYTF
TRBV11-3,TRBJ2-3,CASSPPGLGSTDTQYF
TRBV6-5,TRBJ1-1,CASSYGTGVSTEAFF
TRBV11-2,TRBJ2-5,CASSLGRGGRETQYF
TRBV7-2,TRBJ2-3,CASSTLQGLAGDTQYF
TRBV7-9,TRBJ1-2,CASSQDSYYGYTF
TRBV27,TRBJ1-2,CASSLEGADGYTF
TRBV9,TRBJ2-7,CASSVTGLAVEQYF
TRBV10-2,TRBJ1-1,CASSESSRGTEAFF
TRBV2,TRBJ1-6,CASSYARDRGLSPLHF
TRBV19,TRBJ2-3,CASSSGLAGGADTQYF
TRBV12-3/TRBV12-4,TRBJ2-1,CASSLWWREQFF
TRBV6-5,TRBJ1-2,CASSYDARVGYTF
TRBV19,TRBJ2-7,CASKLAGDSYEQYF
TRBV7-6,TRBJ1-3,CASSLAEVHSGNTIYF
TRBV4-2,TRBJ1-5,CASSQEAGTGTNQPQHF
TRBV5-1,TRBJ2-2,CASSLYRDRLFF
TRBV30,TRBJ1-2,CAWRSTGGAGGYTF
TRBV25-1,TRBJ2-2,CASSGQGAFTGELFF
TRBV11-2,TRBJ1-5,CASSLGARDQPQHF
TRBV3-1/TRBV3-2,TRBJ1-4,CASSQGAGQREKLFF
TRBV9,TRBJ1-2,CASSSDRAGYTF